This entry lists 5 T cell receptor beta chains sequenced from one sample in a study of Tregs in tolerant kidney transplant recipients. Profiling relied on immunoSEQ multiplex PCR, and the TCRdb table lists in-frame clones only, not all of them. The table has about 240,000 clones, about four fifths seen once; the top ten hold around 0.68%. The material sequenced was CD4+ T cells from blood. The receptors stem from a human donor in good health.

The V call is TRBV14, the J call TRBJ2-1, with D hard to call. With 2 bases removed from V and 5 bases from J, the gap between germline ends came to 13 bases. The germline CDR1 and CDR2 sequences are SGHDN and FVKESK. This CDR3 has 15 amino acids. The CDR3 loop is CASSQRPPPNNEQFF. The CDR3 DNA follows: TGTGCCAGCAGCCAACGACCTCCCCCTAACAATGAGCAGTTCTTC.

This chain links TRBV18 with TRBJ1-4; perhaps TRBD1 as D (5 bases). The CDR3 runs to 13 residues. CDR1 is KGHSH, CDR2 LQKENI, per germline. V lost 8 bases and J 4 bases, leaving 11 bases between the germline ends. CDR3 residues: CASLRGINEKLFF. The CDR3 nucleotides are TGTGCCAGCCTACGGGGCATTAATGAAAAACTGTTTTTT. The whole variable domain, remainder taken from reference TRBV18 and TRBJ1-4, is NAGVMQNPRHLVRRRGQEARLRCSPMKGHSHVYWYRQLPEEGLKFMVYLQKENIIDESGMPKERFSAEFPKEGPSILRIQQVVRGDSAAYFCASLRGINEKLFFGSGTQLSVL.

Regarding this clone: At one boundary the junction diverges from the germline segment, which might be a read error. This chain uses TRBV5-1 with TRBJ1-1; no clear D. The CDR3 is 12 residues long. Germline CDR1 and CDR2: SGHRS and YFSETQ. CDR3: CASSFRFFEAFF. The CDR3 DNA reads as TGTGCCAGCAGCTTTCGTTTTTTTGAAGCTTTCTTT. The variable domain in full, completed from reference TRBV5-1 and TRBJ1-1, reads KAGVTQTPRYLIKTRGQQVTLSCSPISGHRSVSWYQQTPGQGLQFLFEYFSETQRNKGNFPGRFSGRQFSNSRSEMNVSTLELGDSALYLCASSFRFFEAFFGQGTRLTVV.

The chain recombines TRBV5-4 with TRBJ1-2, with D unclear. The V end lost 7 bases, the J end lost 4 bases, and 23 bases lay between the germline ends. Germline lookup yields CDR1 SGHNT and CDR2 YYREEE (reference sequence). The CDR3 has 16 residues. Here the CDR3 reads CASVPFIPGKTYGYTF. In nucleotides, the CDR3 is TGTGCCAGCGTGCCCTTCATACCAGGAAAGACCTATGGCTACACCTTC.

This clone was recorded only once. The chain has TRBV18 and TRBJ1-1; D is possibly TRBD1 (5 bases). CDR3 length: 13 residues. CDR1 is KGHSH, CDR2 LQKENI, per germline. The DNA for the CDR3 is TGTGCTTCCAAGGGGAGCCTGAACACTGAAGCTTTCTTT. Translation: CASKGSLNTEAFF.